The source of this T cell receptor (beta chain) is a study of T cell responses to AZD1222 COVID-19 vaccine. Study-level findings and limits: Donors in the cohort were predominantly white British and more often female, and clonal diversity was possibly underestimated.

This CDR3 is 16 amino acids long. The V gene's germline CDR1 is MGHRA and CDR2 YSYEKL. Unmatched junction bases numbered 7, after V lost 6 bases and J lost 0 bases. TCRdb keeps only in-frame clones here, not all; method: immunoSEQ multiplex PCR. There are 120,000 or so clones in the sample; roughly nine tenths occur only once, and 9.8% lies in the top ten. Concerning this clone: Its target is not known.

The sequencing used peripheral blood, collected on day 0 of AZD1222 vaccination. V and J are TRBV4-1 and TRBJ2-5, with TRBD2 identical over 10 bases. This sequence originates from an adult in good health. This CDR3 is CASRENSGGYQETQYF. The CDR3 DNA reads TGCGCCAGCAGGGAGAATAGCGGGGGGTACCAAGAGACCCAGTACTTC.